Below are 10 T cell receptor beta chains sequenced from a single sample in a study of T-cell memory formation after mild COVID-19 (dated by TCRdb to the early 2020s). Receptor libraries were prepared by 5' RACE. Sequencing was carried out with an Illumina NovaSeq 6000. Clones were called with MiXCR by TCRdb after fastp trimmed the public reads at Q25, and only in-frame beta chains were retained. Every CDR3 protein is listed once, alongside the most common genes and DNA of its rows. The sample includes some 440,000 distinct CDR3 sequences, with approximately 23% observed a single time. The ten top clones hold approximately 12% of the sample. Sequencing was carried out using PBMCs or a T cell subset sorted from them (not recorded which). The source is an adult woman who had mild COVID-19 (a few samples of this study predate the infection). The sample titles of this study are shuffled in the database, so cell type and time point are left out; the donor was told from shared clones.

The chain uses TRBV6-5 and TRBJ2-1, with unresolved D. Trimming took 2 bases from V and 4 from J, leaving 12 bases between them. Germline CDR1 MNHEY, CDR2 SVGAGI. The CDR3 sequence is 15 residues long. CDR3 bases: TGTGCCAGCAGTTACAAAGGACCGACATACAATGAGCAGTTCTTC. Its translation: CASSYKGPTYNEQFF.

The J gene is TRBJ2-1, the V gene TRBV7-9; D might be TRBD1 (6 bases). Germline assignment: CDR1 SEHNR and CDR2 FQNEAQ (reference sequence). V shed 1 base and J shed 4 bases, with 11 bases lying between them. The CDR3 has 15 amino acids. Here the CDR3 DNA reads TGTGCCAGCAGCTTAGTACCCGGACAGTACAATGAGCAGTTCTTC. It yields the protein CASSLVPGQYNEQFF.

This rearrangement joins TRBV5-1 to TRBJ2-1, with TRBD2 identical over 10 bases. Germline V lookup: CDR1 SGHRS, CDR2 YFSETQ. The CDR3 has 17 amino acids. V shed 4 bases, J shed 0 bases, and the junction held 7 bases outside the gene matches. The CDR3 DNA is TGCGCCAGCAGCACGCGAGCTAGCGGGAGCTCCTACAATGAGCAGTTCTTC. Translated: CASSTRASGSSYNEQFF.

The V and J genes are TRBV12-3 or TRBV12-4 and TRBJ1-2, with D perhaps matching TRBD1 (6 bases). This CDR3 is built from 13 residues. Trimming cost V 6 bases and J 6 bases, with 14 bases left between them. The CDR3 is CASSLPGVDGYTF. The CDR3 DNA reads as TGTGCCAGCAGCCTCCCAGGGGTGGATGGCTACACCTTC.

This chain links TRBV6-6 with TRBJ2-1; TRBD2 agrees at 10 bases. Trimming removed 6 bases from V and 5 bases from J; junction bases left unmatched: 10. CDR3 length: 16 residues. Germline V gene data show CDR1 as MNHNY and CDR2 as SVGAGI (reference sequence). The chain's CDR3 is CASRALAGEVNNEQFF. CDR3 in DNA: TGTGCCAGCAGGGCCCTAGCGGGAGAGGTGAACAATGAGCAGTTCTTC.

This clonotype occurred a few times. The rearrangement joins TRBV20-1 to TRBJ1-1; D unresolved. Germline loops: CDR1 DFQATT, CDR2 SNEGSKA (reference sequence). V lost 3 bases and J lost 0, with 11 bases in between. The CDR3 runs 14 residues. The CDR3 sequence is CSARDPRMNTEAFF. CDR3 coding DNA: TGCAGTGCTAGGGACCCACGGATGAACACTGAAGCTTTCTTT.

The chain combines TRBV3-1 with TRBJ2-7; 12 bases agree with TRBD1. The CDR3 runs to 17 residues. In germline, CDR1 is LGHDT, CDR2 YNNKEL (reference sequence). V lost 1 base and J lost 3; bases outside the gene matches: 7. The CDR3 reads CASSQGPGQGAGYEQYF. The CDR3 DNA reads TGTGCCAGCAGCCAAGGACCGGGACAGGGGGCCGGCTACGAGCAGTACTTC.

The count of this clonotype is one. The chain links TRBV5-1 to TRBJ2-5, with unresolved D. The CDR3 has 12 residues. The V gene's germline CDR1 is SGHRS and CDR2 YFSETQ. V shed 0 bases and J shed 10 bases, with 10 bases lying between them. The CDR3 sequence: CASSLGGINQYF. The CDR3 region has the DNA TGCGCCAGCAGCTTGGGCGGTATAAACCAGTACTTC.

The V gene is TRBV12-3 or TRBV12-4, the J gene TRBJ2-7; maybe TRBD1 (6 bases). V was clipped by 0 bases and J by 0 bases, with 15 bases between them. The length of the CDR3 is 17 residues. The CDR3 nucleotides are TGTGCCAGCAGTTTAGCTAGCACGGACAGCAACTCCTACGAGCAGTACTTC. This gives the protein CASSLASTDSNSYEQYF.

The CDR3 sequence is CSVSTGIPYNEQFF. Written as DNA, the CDR3 is TGCAGCGTTTCGACTGGGATACCTTACAATGAGCAGTTCTTC. V usage is TRBV29-1 and J usage is TRBJ2-1, with no clear D. Germline V gene lookup returns CDR1 SQVTM and CDR2 ANQGSEA. Deletions cut 5 bases from V and 4 bases from J, with 15 bases between. The CDR3 loop spans 14 amino acids.